This T cell receptor (beta chain) was sequenced for a study of blood T cell repertoires in COVID-19. The data were produced by immunoSEQ multiplex PCR, yet TCRdb's version contains in-frame clones alone and is incomplete. The sample lists about 250,000 clones, 82% occurring once. Trimming cost V 2 bases and J 0 bases; bases outside gene matches: 5. The CDR3 loop spans 16 amino acids. The germline gives CDR1 SGDLS, CDR2 YYNGEE. This clone was counted between two and nine times. The V gene is TRBV9, the J gene TRBJ1-3, with 7 bases identical to TRBD1. This TCR derives from a woman older than 75 with active or convalescent COVID-19. Sequenced input: peripheral blood. The CDR3 DNA reads as TGTGCCAGCAGCGTCCAAGGGGGCAACTCTGGAAACACCATATATTTT. It codes for CASSVQGGNSGNTIYF. Complete variable domain (other parts from reference TRBV9 and TRBJ1-3): DSGVTQTPKHLITATGQRVTLRCSPRSGDLSVYWYQQSLDQGLQFLIQYYNGEERAKGNILERFSAQQFPDLHSELNLSSLELGDSALYFCASSVQGGNSGNTIYFGEGSWLTVV.